The present T cell receptor (beta chain) was sequenced within a study of T cell changes during pregnancy in multiple sclerosis. Sequencing was performed with immunoSEQ multiplex PCR; in TCRdb, only in-frame clones are kept and a portion is missing. This sample yields approximately 82,000 clones, of which 90% to 95% are seen a single time; approximately 0.45% belongs to the top ten. Per the germline V gene, CDR1 is KGHSH and CDR2 is LQKENI. This CDR3 is built from 18 residues. V trimming: 5 bases; J trimming: 5 bases; junction bases outside the gene matches: 19. This rearrangement joins TRBV18 to TRBJ2-7; 9 bases agree with TRBD1. The clonotype comes from a female donor with multiple sclerosis, enrolled in a pregnancy study. Specimen: CD4+ T cells from peripheral blood mononuclear cells, collected in the second trimester of pregnancy. The CDR3 loop is CASSARPLDRGSKDEQYF. CDR3 coding DNA: TGTGCCAGCTCAGCACGCCCTCTGGACAGGGGAAGTAAGGACGAGCAGTACTTC.